This TCR beta chain was documented in a study of OX40 agonist ivuxolimab in advanced cancers. Study context: The dose-escalation group included hepatocellular carcinoma, melanoma, renal cell carcinoma and head and neck cancer. Regarding the study as a whole: CD4+ and CD8+ T cells in blood underwent clonal expansion by week 6 at 0.1 to 3.0 mg/kg. Low normalized clonal expansion also occurred in some nonresponding patients.

Measured with immunoSEQ multiplex PCR; TCRdb has only the in-frame clones, and not every one. The sample consists of roughly 24,000 clones, nearly 80% of them appearing once. Concerning this clone itself: Its cognate antigen is unknown.

The V gene end was trimmed by 2 bases and the J gene end by 6 bases; junction bases not matched to a gene: 9. The germline V gene has CDR1 LNHDA and CDR2 SQIVND (reference sequence). CDR3 length equals 16 residues. The chain combines TRBV19 with TRBJ1-1, with 10 nucleotides matching TRBD1. The sequences come from CD4+ or CD8+ T cells sorted from blood, collected in a trial of the OX40 agonist ivuxolimab. The receptor was isolated from an adult with an advanced solid tumor such as melanoma, head and neck, liver or kidney cancer. CDR3 DNA: TGTGCCAGTAGTATAACTGGGACAGGGGATGTAGCTGAAGCTTTCTTT. It yields the protein CASSITGTGDVAEAFF.